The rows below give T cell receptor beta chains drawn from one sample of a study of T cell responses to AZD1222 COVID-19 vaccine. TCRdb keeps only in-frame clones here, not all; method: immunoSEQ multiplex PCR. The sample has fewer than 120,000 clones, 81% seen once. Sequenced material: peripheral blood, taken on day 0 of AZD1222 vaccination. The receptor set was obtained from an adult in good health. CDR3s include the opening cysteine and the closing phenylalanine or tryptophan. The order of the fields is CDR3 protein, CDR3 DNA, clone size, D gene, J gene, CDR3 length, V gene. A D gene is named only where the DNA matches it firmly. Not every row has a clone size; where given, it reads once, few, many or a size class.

CDR3 protein: CASSLPQRRLAANNEQFF
CDR3 DNA: TGCGCCAGCAGCCTCCCCCAACGGAGACTAGCGGCCAACAATGAGCAGTTCTTC
clone size: NA
D gene: TRBD2
J gene: TRBJ2-1
CDR3 length: 18
V gene: TRBV4-1

CDR3 protein: CSASGHGRAAEAFF
CDR3 DNA: TGCAGTGCTAGTGGCCACGGCAGGGCGGCTGAAGCTTTCTTT
clone size: few
D gene: NA
J gene: TRBJ1-1
CDR3 length: 14
V gene: TRBV20-1

CDR3 protein: CASSTGHWDEQYF
CDR3 DNA: TGTGCCAGCAGCACGGGCCATTGGGACGAGCAGTACTTC
clone size: NA
D gene: NA
J gene: TRBJ2-7
CDR3 length: 13
V gene: TRBV7-2

CDR3 protein: CASRPMTTNYGYTF
CDR3 DNA: TGCGCCAGCAGGCCCATGACAACTAACTATGGCTACACCTTC
clone size: NA
D gene: NA
J gene: TRBJ1-2
CDR3 length: 14
V gene: TRBV5-1

CDR3 protein: CASSDSDRVPYYGYTF
CDR3 DNA: TGTGCCAGCAGTGACTCGGACAGGGTGCCGTACTATGGCTACACCTTC
clone size: NA
D gene: TRBD1
J gene: TRBJ1-2
CDR3 length: 16
V gene: TRBV6-4

CDR3 protein: CARRLGKNEKLFF
CDR3 DNA: TGCGCCAGAAGACTCGGGAAAAATGAAAAACTGTTTTTT
clone size: NA
D gene: NA
J gene: TRBJ1-4
CDR3 length: 13
V gene: TRBV10-1

CDR3 protein: CASSEARMRGQQPQHF
CDR3 DNA: TGTGCCAGCAGTGAAGCGCGAATGAGGGGGCAACAGCCCCAGCATTTT
clone size: NA
D gene: TRBD1
J gene: TRBJ1-5
CDR3 length: 16
V gene: TRBV6-1

CDR3 protein: CASSQEGGGNSNQPQHF
CDR3 DNA: TGTGCCAGCAGCCAAGAAGGGGGCGGGAATAGCAATCAGCCCCAGCATTTT
clone size: NA
D gene: TRBD1
J gene: TRBJ1-5
CDR3 length: 17
V gene: TRBV3-1/TRBV3-2

CDR3 protein: CATSDLSSGVVAAKDEAFF
CDR3 DNA: TGTGCCACCAGTGATTTGTCTTCGGGGGTGGTCGCCGCAAAGGATGAAGCTTTCTTT
clone size: NA
D gene: NA
J gene: TRBJ1-1
CDR3 length: 19
V gene: TRBV24-1

CDR3 protein: CASSPPDRRADTQYF
CDR3 DNA: TGTGCCAGCTCACCACCCGACAGGAGGGCAGATACGCAGTATTTT
clone size: NA
D gene: NA
J gene: TRBJ2-3
CDR3 length: 15
V gene: TRBV18

CDR3 protein: CASSLLYNEQFF
CDR3 DNA: TGTGCCAGCAGTTTATTATACAATGAGCAGTTCTTC
clone size: few
D gene: NA
J gene: TRBJ2-1
CDR3 length: 12
V gene: TRBV28

CDR3 protein: CASSKPPTGAPNTGELFF
CDR3 DNA: TGTGCCAGTAGTAAGCCCCCCACAGGAGCTCCAAACACCGGGGAGCTGTTTTTT
clone size: NA
D gene: NA
J gene: TRBJ2-2
CDR3 length: 18
V gene: TRBV19

CDR3 protein: CASSLGLLAGDEQYF
CDR3 DNA: TGCGCCAGCAGCTTGGGCCTACTAGCGGGGGACGAGCAGTACTTC
clone size: NA
D gene: TRBD2
J gene: TRBJ2-7
CDR3 length: 15
V gene: TRBV5-1

CDR3 protein: CASRRSTGNEQFF
CDR3 DNA: TGTGCCAGTAGGAGGAGTACGGGCAATGAGCAGTTCTTC
clone size: NA
D gene: NA
J gene: TRBJ2-1
CDR3 length: 13
V gene: TRBV19

CDR3 protein: CASSLVGQGRRQETQYF
CDR3 DNA: TGCGCCAGCAGCTTGGTGGGACAGGGGCGTCGACAAGAGACCCAGTACTTC
clone size: NA
D gene: TRBD1
J gene: TRBJ2-5
CDR3 length: 17
V gene: TRBV5-1

CDR3 protein: CASTPIQNTEAFF
CDR3 DNA: TGTGCCAGCACCCCTATTCAGAACACTGAAGCTTTCTTT
clone size: NA
D gene: NA
J gene: TRBJ1-1
CDR3 length: 13
V gene: TRBV28

CDR3 protein: CASSHGQGRNEQFF
CDR3 DNA: TGTGCCAGCAGCCACGGACAGGGGCGCAATGAGCAGTTCTTC
clone size: NA
D gene: TRBD1
J gene: TRBJ2-1
CDR3 length: 14
V gene: TRBV5-5

CDR3 protein: CASRRTAGTHEQYF
CDR3 DNA: TGTGCCAGCAGACGGACGGCGGGGACCCACGAGCAGTACTTC
clone size: once
D gene: NA
J gene: TRBJ2-7
CDR3 length: 14
V gene: TRBV6-6

CDR3 protein: CATSDNYRGLETQYF
CDR3 DNA: TGTGCCACCAGTGATAATTACAGGGGCCTCGAGACCCAGTACTTC
clone size: NA
D gene: TRBD1
J gene: TRBJ2-5
CDR3 length: 15
V gene: TRBV24-1

CDR3 protein: CASSLAPTATNEKLFF
CDR3 DNA: TGCGCCAGCAGCTTGGCCCCGACAGCAACTAATGAAAAACTGTTTTTT
clone size: NA
D gene: NA
J gene: TRBJ1-4
CDR3 length: 16
V gene: TRBV5-1

CDR3 protein: CASSLEGHTEAFF
CDR3 DNA: TGTGCCAGCAGCTTAGAGGGACACACTGAAGCTTTCTTT
clone size: few
D gene: NA
J gene: TRBJ1-1
CDR3 length: 13
V gene: TRBV7-6

CDR3 protein: CASITEGLAVMNVAGELFF
CDR3 DNA: TGTGCCAGCATCACTGAGGGACTAGCGGTCATGAATGTGGCCGGGGAGCTGTTTTTT
clone size: NA
D gene: TRBD2
J gene: TRBJ2-2
CDR3 length: 19
V gene: TRBV28

CDR3 protein: CASSIGSGGNSPLHF
CDR3 DNA: TGTGCCAGTAGTATAGGCTCAGGGGGCAATTCACCCCTCCACTTT
clone size: NA
D gene: TRBD1
J gene: TRBJ1-6
CDR3 length: 15
V gene: TRBV19

CDR3 protein: CASSPAPAVNTGELFF
CDR3 DNA: TGTGCCAGCAGCCCCGCCCCGGCAGTAAACACCGGGGAGCTGTTTTTT
clone size: NA
D gene: NA
J gene: TRBJ2-2
CDR3 length: 16
V gene: TRBV7-2

CDR3 protein: CASKFFGQPYEQYF
CDR3 DNA: TGTGCCAGCAAATTCTTTGGGCAGCCCTACGAGCAGTACTTC
clone size: NA
D gene: NA
J gene: TRBJ2-7
CDR3 length: 14
V gene: TRBV28

CDR3 protein: CASSYRQGSAEQYF
CDR3 DNA: TGTGCCAGCAGCTACCGACAGGGATCGGCCGAGCAGTACTTC
clone size: NA
D gene: TRBD1
J gene: TRBJ2-7
CDR3 length: 14
V gene: TRBV9

CDR3 protein: CASSLQVSSYNEQFF
CDR3 DNA: TGCGCCAGCAGCCTACAGGTGAGCTCCTACAATGAGCAGTTCTTC
clone size: NA
D gene: NA
J gene: TRBJ2-1
CDR3 length: 15
V gene: TRBV5-1

CDR3 protein: CASSILKSSYNSPLHF
CDR3 DNA: TGTGCCAGTAGTATATTGAAGAGCTCCTATAATTCACCCCTCCACTTT
clone size: NA
D gene: NA
J gene: TRBJ1-6
CDR3 length: 16
V gene: TRBV19

CDR3 protein: CASRDRFHGYTF
CDR3 DNA: TGTGCCAGTCGGGACAGGTTCCATGGCTACACCTTC
clone size: once
D gene: TRBD1
J gene: TRBJ1-2
CDR3 length: 12
V gene: TRBV19

CDR3 protein: CASSQPGGNTIYF
CDR3 DNA: TGTGCCAGCAGCCAGCCAGGCGGAAACACCATATATTTT
clone size: once
D gene: NA
J gene: TRBJ1-3
CDR3 length: 13
V gene: TRBV3-1/TRBV3-2

CDR3 protein: CASSFRLEGGTDTQYF
CDR3 DNA: TGTGCCAGCAGTTTTCGGTTGGAGGGGGGGACAGATACGCAGTATTTT
clone size: NA
D gene: NA
J gene: TRBJ2-3
CDR3 length: 16
V gene: TRBV28

CDR3 protein: CASRRSTTSTDTQYF
CDR3 DNA: TGCGCCAGCAGGCGGTCCACGACTAGCACAGATACGCAGTATTTT
clone size: NA
D gene: NA
J gene: TRBJ2-3
CDR3 length: 15
V gene: TRBV5-1